The 12 T cell receptor beta chains reported below all come from one sample, sequenced in a study of blood T cells in healthy people across ages. The use of a sample-barcoded 5' primer and a J-beta primer mix characterized a second PCR of roughly 7 to 12 cycles. TCRdb analysed the 5' RACE reads with MiXCR anew, one entry per CDR3 protein. Of fewer than 1.5 million distinct CDR3 sequences in the sample, 42% were seen once. The sequenced material came from blood. These receptors came from a woman younger than 30 in good health.

Turning to this clonotype: A much larger clone differs from this one at a single base, so this may be a read error. The conserved final phenylalanine or tryptophan is absent from the CDR3, which likely points to a read error. The chain combines TRBV4-1 with TRBJ2-7, with TRBD1 as a possible D gene (5 bases). The germline V and J ends were trimmed by 3 bases and 5 bases, with 14 bases remaining between them. The CDR3 is made up of 14 amino acids. Germline V gene sequence: CDR1 MGHRA, CDR2 YSYEKL. CDR3 region: CASSHVVAGHEQYI. CDR3 nucleotides: TGCGCCAGCAGCCATGTTGTCGCAGGGCACGAGCAGTACATC.

This chain uses TRBV29-1 with TRBJ2-4; unclear D gene. With the DNA end fitting TRBJ2-7 better, the J assignment may be wrong. Looked up from germline, CDR1 is SQVTM and CDR2 is ANQGSEA. CDR3 length: 12 amino acids. Here the CDR3 reads CSVAGQFYEQYF. CDR3 in DNA: TGCAGCGTTGCGGGCCAATTCTACGAGCAGTACTTC.

This clonotype was seen only a few times. The chain links TRBV10-1 to TRBJ2-1; either TRBD1 or TRBD2 may supply D (5 bases each). V was pared by 6 bases and J by 6 bases, with 15 bases between. CDR1 is WNHNN, CDR2 SYGVQD, per germline (reference sequence). This CDR3 has 14 amino acids. The CDR3 nucleotides are TGCGCCAGCAGAAGTGCCGGGGCCGGCAATGAGCAGTTCTTC. Its translation is CASRSAGAGNEQFF.

The CDR3 loop reads CASRLPGECTDEQFF. The CDR3 nucleotides read TGTGCCAGCAGGCTACCCGGGGAGTGTACCGATGAGCAGTTCTTC. V gene TRBV6-5 combines with J gene TRBJ2-1; TRBD2 is a possible D gene (5 bases). CDR1 and CDR2 (germline): MNHEY, SVGAGI. This CDR3 has 15 amino acids. Trimming pared 6 bases from V and 8 bases from J, leaving 20 bases between.

This clonotype was counted between two and nine times. The J gene is TRBJ2-3, the V gene TRBV4-1, with TRBD2 as a possible D gene (6 bases). V lost 5 bases and J lost 4, with 28 bases in between. The V gene's germline CDR1 is MGHRA and CDR2 YSYEKL. This CDR3 region has 19 residues. This CDR3 reads CASSVGPGLAGSGADTQYF. For the CDR3, the DNA is TGCGCCAGCAGCGTAGGTCCCGGACTGGCGGGATCCGGGGCAGATACGCAGTATTTT.

About this clonotype itself: Germline is not matched at one junction end, which may reflect a read error. V is TRBV18 and J is TRBJ2-1; 15 bases fit TRBD2. The CDR3 extends over 16 amino acids. Per germline, CDR1 KGHSH and CDR2 LQKENI. In DNA form, the CDR3 reads TGTGCCCGCTCACCTACCGGGACTAGCGGGAGGTATGAGCAGTTCTTC. It yields the protein CARSPTGTSGRYEQFF.

The chain couples TRBV20-1 to TRBJ2-1; 8 nucleotides align to TRBD1. J gave up 13 bases and V 4 bases, and 12 bases lay outside the gene matches. Germline CDR1 DFQATT, CDR2 SNEGSKA (reference sequence). CDR3 length: 13 residues. CDR3 coding DNA: TGCAGTGCTAAGGGGACAGGCGCGGAGACCCAGTTCTTC. Translation gives CSAKGTGAETQFF.

The chain recombines TRBV28 with TRBJ2-7, with D uncertain. The V and J ends lost 5 bases and 0 bases respectively, with 8 bases between them. CDR3 length equals 13 residues. Per germline, CDR1 MDHEN and CDR2 SYDVKM. The CDR3 DNA reads as TGTGCCAGCAGTGGATGGCCCTCCTACGAGCAGTACTTC. Its translation: CASSGWPSYEQYF.

The gene calls are TRBV2 and TRBJ2-7; D possibly corresponds to TRBD2 (6 bases). The germline V and J ends were trimmed by 11 bases and 6 bases, with 20 bases remaining between them. The CDR3 contains 13 residues. Germline-derived CDR1 and CDR2 are SNHLY and FYNNEI. The CDR3 DNA sequence: TGTGCCTGGGAGGATGGGGTTGTGAGCGAGCAGTACTTC. Its translation: CAWEDGVVSEQYF.

The chain recombines TRBV12-3 or TRBV12-4 with TRBJ2-5, with TRBD2 matching 8 bases. The J call may not be correct, given that the DNA end is closer to TRBJ2-7. The CDR3 extends over 16 amino acids. CDR3 loop: CASSFSSGLLMYEQYF. CDR3 DNA: TGTGCCAGCAGTTTTTCTAGCGGGCTCCTTATGTACGAGCAGTACTTC.

The rearrangement joins TRBV3-1 to TRBJ2-3, with D perhaps TRBD2 (6 bases). The germline gives CDR1 LGHDT, CDR2 YNNKEL (reference sequence). Trimming removed 4 bases at V and 5 bases at J, with 19 bases between. The CDR3 runs to 16 residues. The CDR3 DNA sequence: TGTGCCAGCAGCCCGACGATGGGAGGCTTAGGAGATACGCAGTATTTT. This sequence encodes CASSPTMGGLGDTQYF.

This clonotype was recorded a few times. This chain joins TRBV12-3 or TRBV12-4 and TRBJ2-1; 8 bases map to TRBD2. The CDR3 consists of 15 residues. Unmatched junction bases numbered 9, after V lost 7 bases and J lost 4 bases. The CDR3 here is CASTTPGLGYNEQFF. The CDR3 DNA follows: TGTGCCAGCACCACCCCGGGACTAGGGTACAATGAGCAGTTCTTC.